The TCR beta chain described here comes from a study of Graves' ophthalmopathy and Graves' hyperthyroidism. Uncontrolled infections, other autoimmune diseases, pregnancy or lactation barred patients from enrollment. In this sample, this clonotype turned up many times. This CDR3 contains 17 residues. V dropped 1 base and J dropped 0 bases, with 13 bases sitting between them. In germline, CDR1 is SEHNR, CDR2 FQNEAQ (reference sequence). TCR beta CDR3 amplification used RNA transcripts. RT-PCR in the first round used HTBI primers; a second-round multiplex PCR followed. TCRdb redid the calling of the multiplex PCR reads with MiXCR, one entry per CDR3 protein. The top ten hold approximately 2.4% of the sample, which has some 350,000 distinct CDR3 sequences, about a sixth seen once.

The TCR originated in an adult woman with stable Graves' hyperthyroidism. J is TRBJ2-4 and V is TRBV7-9, with D tentatively TRBD1 (5 bases). The sequenced material came from peripheral blood. In nucleotides, the CDR3 is TGTGCCAGCAGCTTAGAGACAGATCTCCTAGCCAAAAACATTCAGTACTTC. This translates into CASSLETDLLAKNIQYF.